These T cell receptor beta chains were read from a single sample in a study of CD8 T cells in ankylosing spondylitis. TCRdb reanalysed the 5' RACE reads using MiXCR and keeps one entry per CDR3 protein. The table shows 250,000 to 300,000 distinct CDR3 sequences, with about 19% occurring only once. The source material was blood, either unsorted or a sorted T cell fraction (not recorded which). These receptors were collected from a male donor with ankylosing spondylitis or in good health (not recorded which). The CDR3 runs from the conserved cysteine through the conserved F or W. A D gene is named only where the DNA matches it firmly. Only some rows state a clone size, as once, few, many or a class for expanded clones.

V,J,size,D,CDR3,DNA
TRBV5-1,TRBJ2-2,.,.,CASSWGGTANTGELFF,TGCGCCAGCAGCTGGGGCGGGACAGCGAACACCGGGGAGCTGTTTTTT
TRBV20-1,TRBJ2-1,.,.,CSAGVEQFF,TGCAGTGCGGGGGTTGAGCAGTTCTTC
TRBV7-3,TRBJ2-2,once,TRBD2,CASNLTAALAGRTGELFF,TGTGCCAGCAACTTAACCGCCGCGCTAGCGGGTCGCACCGGGGAGCTGTTTTTT
TRBV10-3,TRBJ2-5,.,TRBD2,CAISESGGGQETQYF,TGTGCCATCAGTGAGTCAGGCGGGGGACAAGAGACCCAGTACTTC
TRBV15,TRBJ2-1,once,.,CATRTGGGSYNEQFF,TGTGCCACCCGTACAGGGGGGGGGTCCTACAATGAGCAGTTCTTC
TRBV7-2,TRBJ1-5,.,TRBD1,CASSIQTGQNTPQHF,TGTGCCAGCAGCATACAGACAGGGCAGAACACCCCCCAGCATTTT
TRBV13,TRBJ2-5,many,.,CASSPSGTSLRETQYF,TGTGCCAGCAGCCCCTCCGGGACATCGCTCCGGGAGACCCAGTACTTC
TRBV20-1,TRBJ1-1,few,.,CSAQRQSFF,TGCAGTGCGCAGAGACAGTCTTTCTTT
TRBV6-1,TRBJ1-1,few,.,CASSPRGLQNTEAFF,TGTGCCAGCAGTCCTAGGGGACTTCAGAACACTGAAGCTTTCTTT
TRBV15,TRBJ1-4,few,.,CATSRDRLASEKLFF,TGTGCCACCAGCAGAGATCGCCTTGCCAGCGAAAAACTGTTTTTT
TRBV7-9,TRBJ1-5,.,.,CASSSPGAGNQPQHF,TGTGCCAGCAGCTCCCCAGGGGCCGGCAATCAGCCCCAGCATTTT
TRBV3-1,TRBJ2-2,many,.,CASSQAGELFF,TGTGCCAGCAGCCAGGCCGGCGAGCTGTTTTTT
TRBV7-9,TRBJ2-3,.,TRBD2,CASSLASTSGDTDTQYF,TGTGCCAGCAGCTTAGCGTCTACTAGCGGGGACACAGATACGCAGTATTTT
TRBV7-8,TRBJ2-1,.,TRBD2,CASSQGSGRFYNEQFF,TGTGCCAGCAGCCAAGGTAGCGGGAGGTTCTACAATGAGCAGTTCTTC
TRBV20-1,TRBJ1-2,few,.,CSAHRQAPYGYTF,TGCAGTGCTCATAGACAGGCCCCATATGGCTACACCTTC
TRBV15,TRBJ1-1,many,.,CATSPLNQNEAFF,TGTGCCACCAGCCCACTAAATCAAAATGAAGCTTTCTTT
TRBV18,TRBJ1-1,.,.,CASSPPGRQGMGTEAFF,TGTGCCAGCTCACCACCGGGGAGGCAGGGGATGGGCACTGAAGCTTTCTTT
TRBV6-2/TRBV6-3,TRBJ2-3,few,.,CASSYRPFLTDTQYF,TGTGCCAGCAGTTACCGTCCTTTCCTCACAGATACGCAGTATTTT
TRBV5-1,TRBJ2-2,few,TRBD1,CASSPGQGWNTGELFF,TGCGCCAGCAGCCCAGGACAGGGTTGGAACACCGGGGAGCTGTTTTTT
TRBV5-1,TRBJ1-1,.,.,CASSLGAFTEAFF,TGCGCCAGCAGCTTGGGGGCGTTCACTGAAGCTTTCTTT
TRBV6-1,TRBJ2-5,.,TRBD2,CASSGRLAAQETQYF,TGTGCCAGCAGTGGGCGACTAGCGGCCCAAGAGACCCAGTACTTC
TRBV7-6,TRBJ2-5,.,.,CASSPPLGTQYF,TGTGCCAGCAGCCCGCCCCTAGGGACCCAGTACTTC
TRBV3-1,TRBJ2-2,.,.,CASSRGLSGTPPNTGELFF,TGTGCCAGCAGCCGAGGTTTGTCGGGGACACCGCCCAACACCGGGGAGCTGTTTTTT
TRBV7-9,TRBJ2-3,.,.,CASSLGAAPAGTDTQYF,TGTGCCAGCAGCCTAGGTGCAGCCCCGGCGGGCACAGATACGCAGTATTTT
TRBV12-3/TRBV12-4,TRBJ2-2,.,TRBD2,CASSRLAGVRDPAELFF,TGTGCCAGCAGCAGACTAGCGGGAGTTCGGGACCCCGCGGAGCTGTTTTTT
TRBV12-3/TRBV12-4,TRBJ2-1,.,TRBD1,CASSGVRDRGRNEQFF,TGTGCCAGCAGCGGGGTCCGGGACAGGGGGCGCAATGAGCAGTTCTTC
TRBV6-5,TRBJ1-1,few,.,CASSWIMNTEAFF,TGTGCCAGCAGTTGGATCATGAACACTGAAGCTTTCTTT
TRBV5-1,TRBJ2-1,.,.,CASQGRAEQFF,TGCGCCAGCCAAGGACGGGCCGAGCAGTTCTTC
TRBV29-1,TRBJ2-2,many,.,CSGGQSNTGELFF,TGCAGCGGTGGACAGTCAAACACCGGGGAGCTGTTTTTT
TRBV6-6,TRBJ1-1,.,.,CASSSDRFEAFF,TGTGCCAGCAGTTCTGACAGGTTTGAAGCTTTCTTT
TRBV5-1,TRBJ1-6,few,.,CASSLAGSGSYNSPLHF,TGCGCCAGCAGCTTGGCAGGGTCTGGATCCTATAATTCACCCCTCCACTTT
TRBV5-1,TRBJ2-2,few,TRBD1,CASSAGTGGNGELFF,TGCGCCAGCAGCGCCGGGACAGGGGGCAACGGGGAGCTGTTTTTT
TRBV12-3/TRBV12-4,TRBJ1-1,.,.,CASRRGGDRRSEAFF,TGTGCCAGCAGACGCGGGGGTGACAGGAGGTCTGAAGCTTTCTTT
TRBV27,TRBJ2-1,many,TRBD1,CASSPFFSGQGYYEQFF,TGTGCCAGCAGTCCCTTTTTCTCAGGACAGGGGTACTATGAGCAGTTCTTC
TRBV7-2,TRBJ2-2,.,TRBD1,CASSPGQVPKLFF,TGTGCCAGCAGCCCCGGACAGGTACCGAAGCTGTTTTTT
TRBV5-1,TRBJ2-3,.,TRBD2,CASFAGVADTQYF,TGCGCCAGTTTCGCGGGGGTTGCAGATACGCAGTATTTT
TRBV6-1,TRBJ2-2,.,.,CASQREARTFTGELFF,TGTGCCAGCCAAAGGGAAGCTCGGACTTTCACCGGGGAGCTGTTTTTT
TRBV20-1,TRBJ2-1,many,TRBD2,CSASDGRSNEQFF,TGCAGTGCCTCCGACGGGAGGAGCAATGAGCAGTTCTTC
TRBV20-1,TRBJ1-4,few,.,CSASRGPTNEKLFF,TGCAGTGCTAGTCGGGGGCCAACTAATGAAAAACTGTTTTTT
TRBV24-1,TRBJ2-1,.,TRBD2,CATSDLGGGARGEQFF,TGTGCCACCAGTGACCTGGGCGGGGGGGCCAGGGGTGAGCAGTTCTTC